This TCR beta chain was sequenced for a study of T cells in Graves' hyperthyroidism and ophthalmopathy. This clonotype was seen more than once but under ten times. RNA transcripts were the template for amplifying TCR beta CDR3 regions. During a first-round RT-PCR of the TCR CDR3, the HTBI primer set was used. Using its own MiXCR run on the multiplex PCR reads, TCRdb lists one record per CDR3 protein. The sample gives nearly 750,000 distinct CDR3 sequences, 30% to 40% of which show up once; around 30% is in the top ten. Germline-derived CDR1 and CDR2 are MNHEY and SVGAGI. V shed 0 bases and J shed 3 bases, with 17 bases lying between them. CDR3 length: 17 residues. Newly diagnosed patients aged 18 to 65 had hyperthyroidism of under 2 months' duration.

Sequencing was performed on blood. The TCR originated in a woman aged 40 to 50 with Graves' hyperthyroidism. The rearrangement joins TRBV6-5 to TRBJ1-1; tentatively, D is TRBD1 (5 bases). The CDR3 DNA reads TGTGCCAGCAGTTACTCGAGATTCGGGGGTTCGGACACTGAAGCTTTCTTT. It yields the protein CASSYSRFGGSDTEAFF.